The T cell receptor beta chain under discussion was sequenced for a study of cytomegalovirus exposure and HLA in healthy donors. Trimming cost V 3 bases and J 9 bases; bases outside gene matches: 6. CDR1 and CDR2 from the germline V gene are SGHNT and YYREEE (reference sequence). CDR3 size: 13 residues. Primers: 60 Vbeta forward and 13 Jbeta reverse. The method was immunoSEQ multiplex PCR; TCRdb's version includes in-frame clones alone and lacks a portion of them. The repertoire includes 75,000 to 100,000 clones, less than 85% of them detected once, and roughly 19% sits in the top ten. Material: PBMCs. The sequence was obtained from a woman in her sixties in good health and CMV-seropositive. The rearrangement joins TRBV5-4 to TRBJ2-7; 10 bases are a match to TRBD1. The CDR3 reads CASSSDRGTGQYF. CDR3 DNA sequence: TGTGCCAGCAGCTCGGACAGGGGGACTGGGCAGTACTTC.